A single sample is the source of the 21 T cell receptor beta chains below, sequenced in a study of T cells in Graves' hyperthyroidism and ophthalmopathy. The TCR beta CDR3 regions underwent amplification using RNA transcripts as the source. HTBI primers were employed in a first-round RT-PCR of the TCR CDR3. Each CDR3 protein is one row after TCRdb ran MiXCR on the multiplex PCR reads. Of hundreds of thousands of distinct CDR3 sequences in the sample, roughly 15% were seen once. The sequenced sample was blood. The receptors come from a man younger than 35 with Graves' ophthalmopathy.

This chain uses TRBV5-4 with TRBJ2-7; D is possibly TRBD1 or TRBD2 (7 bases each). From germline, CDR1 is SGHNT and CDR2 YYREEE (reference sequence). With 0 bases removed from V and 1 base from J, the gap between germline ends came to 14 bases. There are 16 residues in the CDR3. In DNA, the CDR3 is TGTGCCAGCAGCTTGGGGCCAGGGGGGGCGTCCTACGAGCAGTACTTC. It encodes CASSLGPGGASYEQYF.

This clonotype was recorded a few times. Being one base from a much bigger clone, this may be a read error. The chain joins TRBV2 to TRBJ2-1; D could derive from TRBD1 or TRBD2 (6 bases each). With 0 bases removed from V and 3 bases from J, the gap between germline ends came to 12 bases. The CDR3 runs 16 residues. The germline CDR1 and CDR2 sequences are SNHLY and FYNNEI. CDR3: CASSEAGGGLYNEQFF. The CDR3, as DNA: TGTGCCAGCAGTGAAGCTGGAGGGGGTCTCTACAATGAGCAGTTCTTC.

This clonotype was counted many times. The gene calls are TRBV7-8 and TRBJ2-5; TRBD2 might be the D (6 bases). V was shortened by 6 bases and J by 5 bases, with 19 bases between the two germline ends. Germline CDR1 SGHVS, CDR2 FQNEAQ. This CDR3 has 15 residues. The CDR3 spells CASRSGEEGLETQYF. The DNA of the CDR3 is TGTGCCAGCAGATCCGGCGAGGAGGGTCTGGAGACCCAGTACTTC.

This clonotype came up many times. The genes are TRBV20-1 and TRBJ2-1, with 9 positions matching TRBD2. This CDR3 has 13 residues. Unmatched junction bases numbered 9, after V lost 7 bases and J lost 8 bases. CDR1 is DFQATT and CDR2 is SNEGSKA in the germline V gene (reference sequence). CDR3 amino acids: CSGAGGGTYEQFF. In DNA form, the CDR3 reads TGCAGTGGGGCGGGGGGGGGTACGTATGAGCAGTTCTTC.

This clonotype showed up just a few times. V gene TRBV5-8 combines with J gene TRBJ2-7; 13 nucleotides match TRBD2. From germline, CDR1 is SGHTS and CDR2 YDEGEE. J lost 3 bases, V lost 4 bases, and 10 bases had no gene match. The CDR3 is 17 residues long. Here the CDR3 reads CASSPRTSGRGDYEQYF. CDR3 bases: TGTGCCAGCAGCCCCAGGACTAGCGGGAGAGGTGACTACGAGCAGTACTTC.

The rearrangement uses TRBV10-3 and TRBJ2-1; TRBD1 matches 8 bases. Germline CDR1 is ENHRY and CDR2 is SYGVKD. V lost 7 bases, J lost 4 bases, and 12 bases stayed unmatched. The CDR3 has 16 amino acids. The CDR3 nucleotides read TGTGCCATCACTAGGACAGGGTTAGCTCTTTACAATGAGCAGTTCTTC. Protein product: CAITRTGLALYNEQFF.

This clonotype was observed at least ten times. The V and J genes are TRBV5-1 and TRBJ2-1; either TRBD1 or TRBD2 may supply D (5 bases each). The V end lost 3 bases, the J end lost 4 bases, and 14 bases lay between the germline ends. There are 15 residues in the CDR3. Germline CDR1 SGHRS, CDR2 YFSETQ. This CDR3 reads CASSSGAGSYNEQFF. The CDR3, as DNA: TGCGCCAGCAGCTCCGGGGCGGGCAGTTACAATGAGCAGTTCTTC.

This clonotype was recorded at least ten times. The chain recombines TRBV2 with TRBJ2-5; D call uncertain. Germline CDR1 SNHLY, CDR2 FYNNEI. V lost 7 bases, J lost 5 bases, and 11 bases lay in between. CDR3 length: 12 residues. CDR3 protein: CASMVPMETQYF. The CDR3 bases are TGTGCCAGCATGGTACCTATGGAGACCCAGTACTTC.

This clonotype occurred many times. This chain connects TRBV6-1 to TRBJ2-3; tentative D call: TRBD2 (7 bases). Germline assignment: CDR1 MNHNS and CDR2 SASEGT. The CDR3 is 16 amino acids. The V end was cut by 6 bases, the J end by 6 bases, with 22 bases between. The DNA for the CDR3 is TGTGCCAGCAGAGCGCCTAGGCGGGGGCACGTGGATACGCAGTATTTT. Translated, it gives CASRAPRRGHVDTQYF.

This clonotype was found many times. The gene calls are TRBV12-3 or TRBV12-4 and TRBJ2-7; TRBD1 matches 9 bases. Trimming took 6 bases from V and 1 from J; bases not matched to a gene: 7. The CDR3 is 15 residues long. CDR3 nucleotide sequence: TGTGCCAGCAGCCCAGGGACAGGGTATTCCTACGAGCAGTACTTC. Its translation: CASSPGTGYSYEQYF.

This clonotype came up many times. This chain connects TRBV27 to TRBJ1-2; D is possibly TRBD1 (6 bases). This CDR3 has 15 amino acids. CDR1 MNHEY and CDR2 SMNVEV come from the germline V gene (reference sequence). Deletions cut 3 bases from V and 6 bases from J, with 17 bases between. CDR3 nucleotide sequence: TGTGCCAGCAGTTTTCCAGGGGCGGCGTTAAATGGCTACACCTTC. It translates to CASSFPGAALNGYTF.

This clonotype occurred a few times. This chain joins TRBV24-1 and TRBJ2-2; tentative D call: TRBD1 (5 bases). The CDR3 spans 13 residues. CDR1 KGHDR and CDR2 SFDVKD come from the germline V gene. Trimming took off 6 bases at V and 7 bases at J, with 11 bases between the two ends. The CDR3 region is CATSWGGGGELFF. The CDR3 region has the DNA TGTGCCACCAGTTGGGGCGGTGGCGGGGAGCTGTTTTTT.

This clonotype was detected ten times or more. The chain combines TRBV30 with TRBJ1-5, with TRBD1 identical over 9 bases. Per germline, CDR1 GTSNPN and CDR2 SVGIG (reference sequence). V shed 3 bases, J shed 2 bases, and the junction held 8 bases outside the gene matches. This CDR3 region has 16 residues. The chain's CDR3 is CAWSRDREDRNQPQHF. The CDR3 bases are TGTGCCTGGAGCCGGGACAGGGAGGATCGCAATCAGCCCCAGCATTTT.

This clonotype was recorded many times. This chain uses TRBV12-3 or TRBV12-4 with TRBJ1-6; D remains unclear. The CDR3 runs 14 residues. The V end was cut by 1 base, the J end by 9 bases, with 10 bases between. The CDR3, as DNA: TGTGCCAGCAGTTTAGGGGCAGGCGCTTCACCCCTCCACTTT. Protein sequence: CASSLGAGASPLHF.

This clonotype was picked up many times. This chain links TRBV3-1 with TRBJ2-7; the match to TRBD2 covers 8 bases. Per the germline V gene, CDR1 is LGHDT and CDR2 is YNNKEL (reference sequence). J lost 3 bases, V lost 3 bases, and 4 bases had no gene match. The CDR3 has 14 residues. CDR3 sequence: CASSQVAGHYEQYF. For the CDR3, the DNA is TGTGCCAGCAGCCAGGTAGCGGGGCACTACGAGCAGTACTTC.

This clonotype appeared many times. The chain is built from TRBV11-3 and TRBJ2-5; tentative D call: TRBD2 (7 bases). From germline, CDR1 is SGHNT and CDR2 YENEEA. Deletions cut 2 bases from V and 7 bases from J, with 20 bases between. This CDR3 spans 16 amino acids. This CDR3 reads CASSLPLGGAAPTQYF. The CDR3 nucleotides read TGTGCCAGCAGCTTACCCCTAGGGGGGGCGGCCCCGACCCAGTACTTC. The variable domain in full, with the rest retrieved from reference TRBV11-3 and TRBJ2-5, is EAGVVQSPRYKIIEKKQPVAFWCNPISGHNTLYWYLQNLGQGPELLIRYENEEAVDDSQLPKDRFSAERLKGVDSTLKIQPAELGDSAVYLCASSLPLGGAAPTQYFGPGTRLLVL.

This clonotype has a count of ten or more. This chain connects TRBV9 to TRBJ2-6, with 7 bases identical to TRBD2. The CDR3 contains 15 residues. CDR1 is SGDLS, CDR2 YYNGEE, per germline. J lost 0 bases, V lost 4 bases, and 1 base had no gene match. CDR3 sequence: CASSPGGSGANVLTF. CDR3 coding DNA: TGTGCCAGCAGCCCGGGGGGCTCTGGGGCCAACGTCCTGACTTTC.

This clonotype has a count of ten or more. V gene TRBV27 combines with J gene TRBJ1-5, with unresolved D. The CDR3 is 12 residues long. With 3 bases removed from V and 5 bases from J, the gap between germline ends came to 5 bases. Germline values: CDR1 MNHEY, CDR2 SMNVEV (reference sequence). The CDR3 is CASSFPDQPQHF. DNA for the CDR3: TGTGCCAGCAGTTTTCCCGATCAGCCCCAGCATTTT.

This clonotype was counted a few times. The rearrangement joins TRBV11-2 to TRBJ2-5; weak D call: TRBD2 (6 bases). Trimming cost V 2 bases and J 2 bases, with 12 bases left between them. The CDR3 length is 15 residues. The germline CDR1 and CDR2 sequences are SGHAT and FQNNGV. The CDR3 is CASSLSISGQETQYF. CDR3 DNA: TGTGCCAGCAGCTTAAGTATTAGCGGACAAGAGACCCAGTACTTC.

This clonotype was found many times. The J gene is TRBJ2-3, the V gene TRBV6-1; 10 positions match TRBD2. Trimming at V came to 3 bases and at J to 3 bases, leaving 9 bases not matched to a gene. Looked up from germline, CDR1 is MNHNS and CDR2 is SASEGT. The length of the CDR3 is 17 residues. This CDR3 reads CASSEGSGGADTDTQYF. Written as DNA, the CDR3 is TGTGCCAGCAGTGAGGGGAGCGGGGGGGCCGATACAGATACGCAGTATTTT.

In its sample, this clonotype was seen many times. The chain joins TRBV12-3 or TRBV12-4 to TRBJ2-7, with D possibly matching TRBD1 (6 bases). This CDR3 spans 14 amino acids. Trimming removed 6 bases at V and 0 bases at J, with 12 bases between. The CDR3 loop is CASRPGHPSYEQYF. DNA for the CDR3: TGTGCCAGCAGGCCGGGACATCCCTCCTACGAGCAGTACTTC.